This TCR beta chain was found in a study of Graves' ophthalmopathy and Graves' hyperthyroidism. Beta-chain TCR CDR3 regions were amplified from RNA transcripts. RT-PCR was first run with HTBI primers, then multiplex PCR in a second round. TCRdb redid the calling of the multiplex PCR reads with MiXCR, one entry per CDR3 protein. The sample holds roughly 400,000 distinct CDR3 sequences, 15% to 17% seen once. Sequencing input: peripheral blood. The origin of this receptor is a woman younger than 35 with stable Graves' hyperthyroidism.

The CDR3 DNA follows: TGTGCCAGCATTCCGCAGGAATCGTCCTACGAGCAGTACTTC. Translation gives CASIPQESSYEQYF. The gene calls are TRBV6-1 and TRBJ2-7; no clear D gene. The V end was cut by 7 bases, the J end by 1 base, with 14 bases between. This CDR3 is 14 amino acids long. CDR1 and CDR2 from the germline V gene are MNHNS and SASEGT.